The 8 T cell receptor beta chains below come from one sample, sequenced in a study of blood T cell repertoires in COVID-19. Sequencing was performed with immunoSEQ multiplex PCR; in TCRdb, only in-frame clones are kept and a portion is missing. Found here are fewer than 200,000 clones, roughly 80% of them singletons; the top ten hold 6.9%. The sample was peripheral blood. These TCRs come from a man aged 60 to 75 with acute or convalescent COVID-19.

The CDR3 sequence is CASSWTGGYGYTF. For the CDR3, the DNA is TGTGCCAGCAGCTGGACAGGGGGCTATGGCTACACCTTC. The chain carries TRBV5-6 and TRBJ1-2; 10 bases match TRBD1. With V trimmed by 3 bases and J by 4 bases, 0 bases remained unmatched. The CDR3 covers 13 residues. The germline V gene encodes CDR1 SGHDT and CDR2 YYEEEE.

This chain links TRBV11-3 with TRBJ2-7; D might be TRBD2 (5 bases). Germline loops: CDR1 SGHNT, CDR2 YENEEA. The CDR3 is made up of 12 amino acids. Trimming left V 0 bases short and J 7 bases short, with 7 bases between. CDR3 bases: TGTGCCAGCAGCTTAGATCGCGGGGAGCAGTACTTC. This codes for CASSLDRGEQYF.

This chain links TRBV6-2 or TRBV6-3 with TRBJ2-6; 12 bases match TRBD2. The CDR3 is 20 amino acids. The J segment lost 4 bases and the V segment lost 0 bases, leaving 10 bases of the junction unmatched. CDR1 is MNHEY and CDR2 is SVGEGT in the germline V gene. CDR3 DNA sequence: TGTGCCAGCAGTTACTCGACAAGTCTAGCGGGAGGGTTGGGGGCCAACGTCCTGACTTTC. Amino acid sequence: CASSYSTSLAGGLGANVLTF.

To note about this clone: The same CDR3 arises from other DNA sequences in this sample as well. The chain carries TRBV9 and TRBJ1-2, with 7 bases fitting TRBD1. J gave up 4 bases and V 4 bases, and 1 base lay outside the gene matches. Germline V gene sequence: CDR1 SGDLS, CDR2 YYNGEE. The CDR3 is 12 residues long. CDR3 DNA: TGTGCCAGCAGCAGGGACAGCTATGGCTACACCTTC. It is translated as CASSRDSYGYTF.

V and J are TRBV5-1 and TRBJ2-5; D possibly corresponds to TRBD2 (5 bases). The length of the CDR3 is 13 residues. The V and J ends lost 4 bases and 7 bases respectively, with 14 bases between them. Germline V gene sequence: CDR1 SGHRS, CDR2 YFSETQ. CDR3 nucleotide sequence: TGCGCCAGCAGCGAACATCTAGAGGGGACCCAGTACTTC. This translates into CASSEHLEGTQYF.

With regard to this clone: One end of the junction is discordant with germline, which a read error may explain. Distinct nucleotide sequences in the sample also encode this CDR3. The chain is built from TRBV27 and TRBJ1-5, with 7 nucleotides matching TRBD1. CDR1 and CDR2 from the germline V gene are MNHEY and SMNVEV (reference sequence). This CDR3 contains 16 residues. CDR3 in DNA: TGTGCTAGCAGCCTAGAGAAGACAGGGCCTAATCAGCCCCAGCATTTT. It codes for CASSLEKTGPNQPQHF.

The CDR3 spells CASSFQGIADEQYF. In nucleotides, the CDR3 is TGTGCCAGCAGCTTCCAGGGGATTGCAGACGAGCAGTACTTC. The chain carries TRBV7-9 and TRBJ2-7, with a tentative D call TRBD1 (6 bases). Looked up from germline, CDR1 is SEHNR and CDR2 is FQNEAQ (reference sequence). CDR3 length: 14 residues. The germline V and J ends were trimmed by 3 bases and 5 bases, with 14 bases remaining between them.

The chain carries TRBV5-5 and TRBJ2-7, with 10 bases lining up with TRBD2. Germline lookup yields CDR1 SGHKS and CDR2 YYEKEE (reference sequence). V lost 4 bases to trimming and J lost 4 bases; unmatched junction nucleotides: 11. The CDR3 runs to 16 residues. The CDR3 DNA reads as TGTGCCAGCAGCCGCAGCCTCGCTAGCGGGAGTTACGAGCAGTACTTC. This translates into CASSRSLASGSYEQYF.